Included here is one T cell receptor beta chain sequence, with context. Its antigen is unidentified. Germline V gene sequence: CDR1 SGDLS, CDR2 YYNGEE. J lost 7 bases, V lost 0 bases, and 9 bases had no gene match. The CDR3 consists of 15 residues. This specimen belongs to a study of T cell responses to AZD1222 COVID-19 vaccine. Findings and limits, study-wide: Clonal diversity may have been underestimated, and the donors were mostly white British, with more females than males.

The data were produced by immunoSEQ multiplex PCR, yet TCRdb's version contains in-frame clones alone and is incomplete. The sample carries roughly 140,000 clones, 75% to 90% recorded once. This specimen was peripheral blood, taken after recovery from COVID-19. The chain couples TRBV9 to TRBJ2-7, with 8 bases lining up with TRBD2. This TCR was recovered from an adult who had recovered from COVID-19. The CDR3 sequence is CASSVAPGGLGEQYF. DNA for the CDR3: TGTGCCAGCAGCGTAGCTCCGGGAGGGTTAGGGGAGCAGTACTTC.